This T cell receptor beta chain was captured by sequencing in a study of blood T cells in healthy people across ages. Findings of the study overall: The long-lived group displayed more naive CD4+ cells, plus higher diversity, than the aged donors did.

A remark on this clonotype: Its cognate antigen is unknown.

This CDR3 spans 16 amino acids. V gave up 2 bases and J gave up 4 bases, with 12 bases separating them. Per germline, CDR1 SEHNR and CDR2 FQNEAQ (reference sequence). A second PCR, run for roughly 6 to 11 cycles, used a sample-barcoded 5' primer plus a J-beta primer mix. Template switching added a 12-random-nucleotide identifier to every cDNA molecule. Researchers report that each sample yielded at least 2.5 million CDR3-containing paired-end reads. One entry per CDR3 protein results from TCRdb running MiXCR on the 5' RACE reads. Of around 780,000 distinct CDR3 sequences listed, roughly 24% are singletons. These records were also assigned to another study, of T cells of mothers and their children. That study adds: In related and unrelated pairs alike, thymic selection shapes TCR recombination output, with inherited differences minor.

The V and J genes are TRBV7-9 and TRBJ2-6; unclear D gene. The clonotype originates from a boy aged 10-17 years in good health. Input material: blood. CDR3 sequence (DNA): TGTGCCAGCAGCTTAACCAAACCGGGCGGGGCCAACGTCCTGACTTTC. Translation gives CASSLTKPGGANVLTF.